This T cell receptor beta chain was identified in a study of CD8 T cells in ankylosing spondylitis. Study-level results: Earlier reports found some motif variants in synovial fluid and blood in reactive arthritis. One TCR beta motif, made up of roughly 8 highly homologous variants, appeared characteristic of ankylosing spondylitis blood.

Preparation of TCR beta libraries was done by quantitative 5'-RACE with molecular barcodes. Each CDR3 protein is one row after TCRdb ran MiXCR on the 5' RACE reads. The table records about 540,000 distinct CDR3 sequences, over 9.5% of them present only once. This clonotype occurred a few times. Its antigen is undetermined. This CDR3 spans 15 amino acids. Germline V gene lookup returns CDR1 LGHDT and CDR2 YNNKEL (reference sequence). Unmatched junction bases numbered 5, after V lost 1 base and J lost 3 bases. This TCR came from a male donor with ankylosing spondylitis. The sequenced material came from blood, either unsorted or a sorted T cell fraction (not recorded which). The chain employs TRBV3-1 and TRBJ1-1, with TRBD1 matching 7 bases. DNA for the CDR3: TGTGCCAGCAGCCAAGCACGACAGGGTTACACTGAAGCTTTCTTT. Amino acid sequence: CASSQARQGYTEAFF.